Following are 21 T cell receptor beta chains from one sample sequenced in a study of cytomegalovirus exposure and HLA in healthy donors. This PCR relied on a set of 60 Vbeta primers and 13 Jbeta primers. TCRdb's copy holds only in-frame clones and misses some; the assay was immunoSEQ multiplex PCR. The sample holds about 190,000 clones, roughly four fifths seen once. Sequencing was carried out using PBMCs. The source is a woman between 18 and 29 years old in good health and CMV-seropositive.

This clone has just one count. V and J are TRBV4-2 and TRBJ2-7, with TRBD2 matching over 7 bases. Germline V lookup: CDR1 LGHNA, CDR2 YNFKEQ. J was trimmed by 4 bases and V by 2 bases; bases with no gene match: 5. CDR3 size: 14 residues. CDR3 protein: CASSQLLASYEQYF. The CDR3 DNA reads as TGTGCCAGCAGCCAACTACTAGCGAGTTACGAGCAGTACTTC.

This sequence joins TRBV29-1 and TRBJ2-1; TRBD1 agrees at 8 bases. Germline V gene lookup returns CDR1 SQVTM and CDR2 ANQGSEA. The CDR3 extends over 14 amino acids. Trimming cost V 4 bases and J 12 bases; bases outside gene matches: 14. The CDR3 region is CSVVVGQAYSGQFF. As DNA, the CDR3 is TGCAGCGTTGTCGTGGGACAGGCCTACAGTGGGCAGTTCTTC.

The chain employs TRBV7-2 and TRBJ2-1; tentative D call: TRBD2 (6 bases). Trimming removed 3 bases at V and 0 bases at J, with 9 bases between. This CDR3 spans 15 amino acids. Per germline, CDR1 SGHTA and CDR2 FQGNSA. CDR3: CASSLGGASYNEQFF. CDR3 in DNA: TGTGCCAGCAGCTTGGGCGGGGCCTCCTACAATGAGCAGTTCTTC. The full variable domain, its missing parts supplied by reference TRBV7-2 and TRBJ2-1, is GAGVSQSPSNKVTEKGKDVELRCDPISGHTALYWYRQSLGQGLEFLIYFQGNSAPDKSGLPSDRFSAERTGGSVSTLTIQRTQQEDSAVYLCASSLGGASYNEQFFGPGTRLTVL.

The V gene is TRBV28, the J gene TRBJ1-1, with 7 bases identical to TRBD1. The CDR3 is made up of 15 amino acids. V trimming: 5 bases; J trimming: 0 bases; junction bases outside the gene matches: 6. Per the germline V gene, CDR1 is MDHEN and CDR2 is SYDVKM. The CDR3 DNA reads TGTGCCAGCAGTACTACCGGGACAGTGAACACTGAAGCTTTCTTT. This codes for CASSTTGTVNTEAFF.

The CDR3 bases are TGTGCCAGCAGCCTAGGAGGGGATTCACCCCTCCACTTT. Its protein is CASSLGGDSPLHF. This chain connects TRBV21-1 to TRBJ1-6. TRBV21-1 is termed a pseudogene. The CDR3 contains 13 residues.

V usage is TRBV27 and J usage is TRBJ1-1; D is perhaps TRBD1 (5 bases). Germline CDR1 MNHEY, CDR2 SMNVEV (reference sequence). With 3 bases removed from V and 4 bases from J, the gap between germline ends came to 9 bases. This CDR3 is 13 amino acids long. CDR3 in DNA: TGTGCCAGCAGTTTTTCGGGGGGCACTGAAGCTTTCTTT. As protein: CASSFSGGTEAFF.

The gene calls are TRBV19 and TRBJ1-2, with D hard to call. Per the germline V gene, CDR1 is LNHDA and CDR2 is SQIVND (reference sequence). The CDR3 has 12 amino acids. With 6 bases removed from V and 5 bases from J, the gap between germline ends came to 10 bases. The CDR3 loop reads CASRISGYGYTF. The CDR3 DNA reads as TGTGCCAGTAGGATCTCGGGGTATGGCTACACCTTC.

V usage is TRBV5-6 and J usage is TRBJ2-5; 8 bases align to TRBD1. The V and J ends lost 6 bases and 1 base, in that order; junction bases with no gene match: 2. The CDR3 runs to 13 residues. The germline V gene has CDR1 SGHDT and CDR2 YYEEEE. The CDR3 reads CASNRGIQETQYF. The CDR3 DNA reads TGTGCCAGCAACAGGGGGATCCAAGAGACCCAGTACTTC.

Only a few counts were recorded for this clone. At the DNA level, this CDR3 is encoded by other sequences in the same sample as well. The rearrangement uses TRBV7-9 and TRBJ1-2, with a weak D call TRBD1 (6 bases). The CDR3 runs to 13 residues. Germline assignment: CDR1 SEHNR and CDR2 FQNEAQ (reference sequence). V was cut by 1 base and J by 6 bases, with 9 bases left in between. CDR3 in amino acids: CASSLGGPDGYTF. For the CDR3, the DNA is TGTGCCAGCAGCTTAGGGGGGCCCGATGGCTACACCTTC.

The V call is TRBV30, the J call TRBJ2-3, with unresolved D. The CDR3 length is 10 residues. The V end lost 5 bases, the J end lost 4 bases, and 4 bases lay between the germline ends. CDR1 is GTSNPN, CDR2 SVGIG, per germline (reference sequence). DNA of the CDR3: TGTGCCTGGGAGGCAGATACGCAGTATTTT. Its translation: CAWEADTQYF.

The J gene is TRBJ1-4, the V gene TRBV7-9, with 7 bases aligning to TRBD1. Per germline, CDR1 SEHNR and CDR2 FQNEAQ (reference sequence). The CDR3 consists of 16 residues. V lost 5 bases, J lost 0 bases, and 6 bases stayed unmatched. CDR3 DNA: TGTGCCAGCAGCCGAGCCGGGACAGCAACTAATGAAAAACTGTTTTTT. This translates into CASSRAGTATNEKLFF. Full variable domain (missing parts from reference TRBV7-9 and TRBJ1-4): DTGVSQNPRHKITKRGQNVTFRCDPISEHNRLYWYRQTLGQGPEFLTYFQNEAQLEKSRLLSDRFSAERPKGSFSTLEIQRTEQGDSAMYLCASSRAGTATNEKLFFGSGTQLSVL.

This chain uses TRBV30 with TRBJ1-3; D perhaps matches TRBD1 (5 bases). V lost 8 bases and J 0 bases, leaving 14 bases between the germline ends. Per the germline V gene, CDR1 is GTSNPN and CDR2 is SVGIG (reference sequence). This CDR3 has 14 amino acids. The CDR3 bases are TGTGCCAGTCATTCAGGGCTCTCTGGAAACACCATATATTTT. This translates into CASHSGLSGNTIYF.

The chain uses TRBV27 and TRBJ2-7; maybe TRBD1 (7 bases). V lost 1 base and J lost 6, with 10 bases in between. This CDR3 is 13 amino acids long. Germline V CDR1 and CDR2: MNHEY, SMNVEV (reference sequence). Written as DNA, the CDR3 is TGTGCCAGCAGTTTATACAGGGGAGGCGAGCAGTACTTC. Translation gives CASSLYRGGEQYF.

The chain employs TRBV6-5 and TRBJ1-2, with 10 bases identical to TRBD1. The V gene's germline CDR1 is MNHEY and CDR2 SVGAGI. The length of the CDR3 is 14 residues. Germline trimming cut 5 bases from V and 8 bases from J; bases unmatched to any gene: 8. CDR3 protein: CASSQTGGADGYTF. CDR3 nucleotide sequence: TGTGCCAGCAGTCAGACAGGGGGCGCGGACGGCTACACCTTC.

The gene calls are TRBV9 and TRBJ1-6; tentatively, D is TRBD1 (5 bases). V was pared by 10 bases and J by 9 bases, with 17 bases between. Per germline, CDR1 SGDLS and CDR2 YYNGEE. There are 13 residues in the CDR3. The CDR3 DNA reads as TGTGCCTCCGGGGGGTCTACCCCTTCACCCCTCCACTTT. This codes for CASGGSTPSPLHF.

CDR3 DNA: TGTGCCAGTAGTATACCCGGGACAGGGTCAAATGAGCAGTTCTTC. This translates into CASSIPGTGSNEQFF. The J gene is TRBJ2-1, the V gene TRBV19, with 9 bases lining up with TRBD1. Germline V CDR1 and CDR2: LNHDA, SQIVND (reference sequence). V lost 2 bases to trimming and J lost 7 bases; unmatched junction nucleotides: 6. The CDR3 consists of 15 residues.

The chain combines TRBV5-3 with TRBJ2-1; 7 bases agree with TRBD2. TRBV5-3 is noted as an ORF with a role that remains uncertain. V shed 1 base and J 3 bases; nucleotides not matched to a gene: 4. This CDR3 has 15 residues. The DNA for the CDR3 is TGTGCCAGAAGCTTGTGGCGGGGGTTCTACAATGAGCAGTTCTTC. Its translation: CARSLWRGFYNEQFF.

The chain recombines TRBV28 with TRBJ2-7; no reliable D call. The CDR3 spans 11 residues. V was shortened by 6 bases and J by 3 bases, with 6 bases between the two germline ends. Germline lookup yields CDR1 MDHEN and CDR2 SYDVKM. The CDR3 here is CASRFYYEQYF. CDR3 bases: TGTGCCAGCAGGTTCTACTACGAGCAGTACTTC. The full variable domain, rest sourced from reference TRBV28 and TRBJ2-7, is DVKVTQSSRYLVKRTGEKVFLECVQDMDHENMFWYRQDPGLGLRLIYFSYDVKMKEKGDIPEGYSVSREKKERFSLILESASTNQTSMYLCASRFYYEQYFGPGTRLTVT.

The chain carries TRBV9 and TRBJ2-1; 9 bases line up with TRBD2. Trimming removed 0 bases from V and 4 bases from J; junction bases left unmatched: 2. Per the germline V gene, CDR1 is SGDLS and CDR2 is YYNGEE. The length of the CDR3 is 15 residues. The CDR3 loop reads CASSVGRGGYNEQFF. The CDR3 bases are TGTGCCAGCAGCGTAGGGCGGGGGGGTTACAATGAGCAGTTCTTC. Full variable domain (outside the CDR3, taken from reference TRBV9 and TRBJ2-1): DSGVTQTPKHLITATGQRVTLRCSPRSGDLSVYWYQQSLDQGLQFLIQYYNGEERAKGNILERFSAQQFPDLHSELNLSSLELGDSALYFCASSVGRGGYNEQFFGPGTRLTVL.

The V call is TRBV19, the J call TRBJ1-3, with unresolved D. Per germline, CDR1 LNHDA and CDR2 SQIVND (reference sequence). The CDR3 has 13 amino acids. Between the trimmed V and J ends, which lost 3 bases and 6 bases, there was a span of 9 bases. CDR3 nucleotide sequence: TGTGCCAGTAGTATGAGGGTCGAAAACACCATATATTTT. This encodes CASSMRVENTIYF.

The rearrangement joins TRBV30 to TRBJ2-7; 8 bases map to TRBD1. CDR3 length: 14 amino acids. The V and J ends lost 4 bases and 3 bases, in that order; junction bases with no gene match: 8. CDR1 is GTSNPN and CDR2 is SVGIG in the germline V gene (reference sequence). CDR3 in DNA: TGTGCCTGGAAGGCAGACAGGGGCTTCTACGAGCAGTACTTC. Its protein product is CAWKADRGFYEQYF. The full variable domain, in which reference TRBV30 and TRBJ2-7 provide the parts outside the CDR3, is SQTIHQWPATLVQPVGSPLSLECTVEGTSNPNLYWYRQAAGRGLQLLFYSVGIGQISSEVPQNLSASRPQDRQFILSSKKLLLSDSGFYLCAWKADRGFYEQYFGPGTRLTVT.